These T cell receptor beta chains were read from a single sample in a study of vaccination and CD4 T cells after COVID-19. Which antigens these TCRs recognize remains unknown. TCRdb reprocessed the PCR reads via MiXCR and lists one record per CDR3 protein. The sample lists 3,400 or so distinct CDR3 sequences, 77% occurring once. Sequencing used CD4+ T cells from blood, cultured in vitro. The origin of the receptors is a human donor who had recovered from COVID-19. CDR3s include the opening cysteine and the closing phenylalanine or tryptophan.

v_gene,CDR3aa
TRBV12-3/TRBV12-4,CASSFAMNTEAFF
TRBV6-5,CASSSRQASSTDTQYF
TRBV6-1,CASRWTSPGELFF
TRBV19,CATRGTGGYNEQFF
TRBV12-3/TRBV12-4,CASRPGHPNYGYTF
TRBV6-1,CASRPWGGVNTEAFF
TRBV14,CASSQYTEAFF
TRBV7-2,CASSLQAGGNQPQHF
TRBV28,CASSLRDRGQGGYTF
TRBV20-1,CSARDNSWVNGYTF
TRBV7-2,CASRPDGIYGYTF
TRBV12-5,CASGLSGGASNEQFF
TRBV28,CASSGTDLNTGELFF
TRBV20-1,CSVPRAGGTDTQYF
TRBV19,CASSISQGGGYTF
TRBV20-1,CSATDRGRSNQPQHF
TRBV20-1,CSARDADTRQHF
TRBV12-3/TRBV12-4,CASSFNLRHLGYGYTF
TRBV7-3,CASSPALGELSLPTF
TRBV19,CASSTILGQNSPLHF
TRBV20-1,CSARGQGMKNSPLHF
TRBV11-2,CASSLRGTEAFF
TRBV7-2,CASSSSLLTGSGNTIYF
TRBV7-9,CASSLGGQGSSYNSPLHF
TRBV6-2/TRBV6-3,CASSESGGVGNQPQHF
TRBV7-2,CASSLVRGLETQYF
TRBV20-1,CSARDWENQPQHF
TRBV6-1,CASSATGNQPQHF
TRBV7-9,CASSLKDANNSPLHF
TRBV27,CASSWGGRGNQPQHF
TRBV11-2,CASSLAAGGYGNTIYF